This TCR beta chain comes out of a study of blood T cell repertoires in COVID-19. Whole-study context: PBMCs, B-cell-depleted T cells, or T cells provided the cDNA or gDNA that made up the material.

Sequencing used immunoSEQ multiplex PCR; TCRdb keeps in-frame clones, though not all of them. The repertoire has 100,000 to 150,000 clones, around 80% of them found once; the top ten carry roughly 2.3%. With V trimmed by 5 bases and J by 0 bases, 6 bases remained unmatched. The CDR3 covers 16 residues. The V gene's germline CDR1 is LNHDA and CDR2 SQIVND (reference sequence). Enrollees, roughly 18 to 95 years old, lived in approximately 25 US areas. Researchers sorted participants into cohorts using their self-reported clinical history. The clonotype comes from a middle-aged man with acute COVID-19. V gene TRBV19 combines with J gene TRBJ1-4; 7 bases map to TRBD1. Sequenced sample: PBMCs or T cells enriched from blood (not recorded which). The CDR3 bases are TGTGCCAGTAGTGACATCGGACAGGCAACTAATGAAAAACTGTTTTTT. Protein sequence: CASSDIGQATNEKLFF. The variable domain in full, with the rest retrieved from reference TRBV19 and TRBJ1-4, is DGGITQSPKYLFRKEGQNVTLSCEQNLNHDAMYWYRQDPGQGLRLIYYSQIVNDFQKGDIAEGYSVSREKKESFPLTVTSAQKNPTAFYLCASSDIGQATNEKLFFGSGTQLSVL.